The sequence of this TCR beta chain was determined in a study of shared clonotypes between healthy human individuals. V dropped 5 bases and J dropped 7; count of bases not matched to a gene: 3. The CDR3 covers 14 residues. Germline-derived CDR1 and CDR2 are SEHNR and FQNEAQ (reference sequence). Profiled with immunoSEQ multiplex PCR; TCRdb holds only in-frame clones, not every one. The data show more than 2,000,000 clones, approximately 95% seen once. The TCR comes from a man younger than 30 in good health. Some clones in this sample may be carry-over from other donors' samples. The chain carries TRBV7-9 and TRBJ1-4, with 11 bases that match TRBD1. Sequencing used naive CD4+ T cells from PBMCs. Stated subset: CD45RA+ positively selected. The CDR3, as DNA: TGTGCCAGCAGCCTCGGACAGGGGGCTGAAAAACTGTTTTTT. It is translated as CASSLGQGAEKLFF.